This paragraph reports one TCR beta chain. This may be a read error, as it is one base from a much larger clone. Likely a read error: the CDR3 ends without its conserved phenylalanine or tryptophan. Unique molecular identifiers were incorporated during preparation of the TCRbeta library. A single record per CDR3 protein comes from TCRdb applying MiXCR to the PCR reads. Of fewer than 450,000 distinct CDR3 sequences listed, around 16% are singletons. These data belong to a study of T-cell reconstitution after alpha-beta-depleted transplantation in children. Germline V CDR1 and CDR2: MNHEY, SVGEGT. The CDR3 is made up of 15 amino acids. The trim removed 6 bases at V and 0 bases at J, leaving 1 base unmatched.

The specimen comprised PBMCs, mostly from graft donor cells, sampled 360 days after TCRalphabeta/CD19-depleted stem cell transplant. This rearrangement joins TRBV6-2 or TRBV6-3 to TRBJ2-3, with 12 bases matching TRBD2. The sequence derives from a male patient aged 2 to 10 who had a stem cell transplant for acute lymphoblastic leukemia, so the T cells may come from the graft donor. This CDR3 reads CASRLAGGSTDTQYV. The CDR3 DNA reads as TGTGCCAGCAGACTAGCGGGAGGCAGCACAGATACGCAGTATGTT.